A selection of T cell receptor beta chains follows, all from one sample in a study of blood T cell repertoires in COVID-19. Clones were sequenced by immunoSEQ multiplex PCR, and TCRdb holds only the in-frame ones, with some missing. Of around 200,000 clones listed, roughly 81% were seen once; the top ten hold around 4.9%. Sequenced material: peripheral blood. All receptors derive from a woman aged 80 or over with acute or convalescent COVID-19. Each CDR3 is given with its conserved first and last residue. The D gene is left open where the match is weak. The size of a clone is reported for some rows only, either as once, few or many, or as a class for expanded clones.

>-|once|TRBJ2-5|TRBV18
CASSPPGREETQYF
TGTGCCAGCTCACCACCGGGCAGGGAAGAGACCCAGTACTTC
>TRBD2|-|TRBJ2-7|TRBV5-4
CASSLMAGGPLEQYF
TGTGCCAGCAGCTTAATGGCGGGAGGGCCGCTCGAGCAGTACTTC
>-|once|TRBJ2-1|TRBV9
CASSVVRGEQFF
TGTGCCAGCAGCGTAGTACGAGGAGAGCAGTTCTTC
>TRBD1|large|TRBJ2-1|TRBV7-3
CASSSTGQGYSDNEQFF
TGTGCCAGCAGCTCTACCGGACAGGGGTACTCGGACAATGAGCAGTTCTTC
>-|once|TRBJ1-1|TRBV4-3
CASSQGGRGFNTEAFF
TGCGCCAGCAGCCAAGGGGGGAGGGGTTTTAACACTGAAGCTTTCTTT
>-|-|TRBJ1-2|TRBV28
CASSLRSNYGYTF
TGTGCCAGCAGTTTAAGGAGTAACTATGGCTACACCTTC
>TRBD1|-|TRBJ2-2|TRBV7-3
CASTGQAIAGELFF
TGTGCCAGCACTGGACAGGCAATCGCCGGGGAGCTGTTTTTT
>-|-|TRBJ2-2|TRBV6-4
CASRKSGAAGELFF
TGTGCCAGCAGGAAATCTGGGGCTGCCGGGGAGCTGTTTTTT
>-|-|TRBJ1-3|TRBV29-1
CSVADTNSGNTIYF
TGCAGCGTGGCAGACACCAACTCTGGAAACACCATATATTTT
>-|-|TRBJ2-3|TRBV7-9
CASSPPGVGTDTQYF
TGTGCCAGCAGCCCCCCGGGGGTAGGCACAGATACGCAGTATTTT
>TRBD2|-|TRBJ2-1|TRBV9
CASSVEGLSSYNEQFF
TGTGCCAGCAGCGTAGAGGGACTATCCTCCTACAATGAGCAGTTCTTC
>-|-|TRBJ2-1|TRBV2
CASSGGDRVEQFF
TGTGCCAGCAGTGGGGGGGACCGGGTTGAGCAGTTCTTC
>-|-|TRBJ1-4|TRBV7-2
CASSLRGASEKLFF
TGTGCCAGCAGCTTACGAGGTGCGTCTGAAAAACTGTTTTTT
>TRBD1|-|TRBJ2-1|TRBV29-1
CSVGDRGSYNEQFF
TGCAGCGTTGGGGACAGGGGTTCCTACAATGAGCAGTTCTTC
>TRBD2|-|TRBJ2-2|TRBV5-4
CASSLGLAGVVTGELFF
TGTGCCAGCAGCTTGGGACTAGCGGGAGTTGTCACCGGGGAGCTGTTTTTT
>TRBD2|few|TRBJ2-5|TRBV29-1
CSVVSSGGETQYF
TGCAGCGTTGTATCTAGCGGGGGGGAGACCCAGTACTTC
>TRBD1|-|TRBJ2-7|TRBV11-2
CASSASGQGYEQYF
TGTGCCAGCAGCGCCTCGGGACAGGGCTACGAGCAGTACTTC
>TRBD1|-|TRBJ2-2|TRBV7-3
CASSLIGGTGNTGELFF
TGTGCCAGCAGCTTAATAGGTGGGACAGGGAACACCGGGGAGCTGTTTTTT
>-|-|TRBJ1-6|TRBV10-3
CAISESGYNSPLHF
TGTGCCATCAGTGAATCCGGGTATAATTCACCCCTCCACTTT